Listed here are 25 T cell receptor beta chains from one sample, sequenced in a study of shared clonotypes between healthy human individuals. Clones were sequenced by immunoSEQ multiplex PCR, and TCRdb holds only the in-frame ones, with some missing. The sample carries about 1.5 million clones, approximately 96% recorded once. Input material: naive CD4+ T cells sorted from blood. Subset here: CD45RA+ positively selected. The receptors were gathered from a man aged 30-40 years in good health.

This rearrangement joins TRBV11-2 to TRBJ1-2, with no clear D. Germline-derived CDR1 and CDR2 are SGHAT and FQNNGV. The V gene lost 5 bases and the J gene lost 6 bases, with 19 bases spanning the gap. This CDR3 comprises 15 residues. CDR3: CASSPIGQSLDGYTF. CDR3 in DNA: TGTGCCAGCAGCCCCATCGGGCAGAGTTTGGATGGCTACACCTTC.

The genes are TRBV20-1 and TRBJ2-1, with D uncertain. The CDR3 is 11 residues long. V lost 6 bases, J lost 3 bases, and 6 bases lay in between. CDR1 is DFQATT and CDR2 is SNEGSKA in the germline V gene (reference sequence). CDR3 residues: CSARYYNEQFF. The CDR3 DNA reads TGCAGTGCCCGGTACTACAATGAGCAGTTCTTC.

J is TRBJ2-6 and V is TRBV18; D is uncertain. Per germline, CDR1 KGHSH and CDR2 LQKENI. The CDR3 is 14 residues long. Trimming stripped 6 bases from V and 1 base from J, with 7 bases between. The CDR3 DNA reads TGTGCCAGCTCTCCGCGGTCTGGGGCCAACGTCCTGACTTTC. Its translation is CASSPRSGANVLTF.

The chain recombines TRBV7-2 with TRBJ2-5; D assignment may be TRBD1 or TRBD2 (6 bases each). The germline CDR1 and CDR2 sequences are SGHTA and FQGNSA. V lost 5 bases and J 4 bases, leaving 26 bases between the germline ends. The CDR3 has 18 residues. The CDR3 loop reads CASSPKGPWGAFAETQYF. CDR3 bases: TGTGCCAGCAGCCCAAAGGGGCCTTGGGGGGCGTTTGCAGAGACCCAGTACTTC.

A word on this clone: Distinct nucleotide sequences in the sample also encode this CDR3. This rearrangement joins TRBV7-2 to TRBJ2-7; 8 nucleotides match TRBD1. The CDR3 loop spans 14 amino acids. Trimming took 5 bases from V and 3 from J; bases not matched to a gene: 6. Per the germline V gene, CDR1 is SGHTA and CDR2 is FQGNSA. The CDR3 protein is CASSPDRGRYEQYF. DNA for the CDR3: TGTGCCAGCAGCCCCGACAGGGGACGCTACGAGCAGTACTTC.

The V and J genes are TRBV2 and TRBJ1-1; D unresolved. CDR1 and CDR2 from the germline V gene are SNHLY and FYNNEI. The CDR3 has 14 amino acids. Trimming removed 4 bases from V and 1 base from J, with 10 bases in between. CDR3 nucleotide sequence: TGTGCCAGCAGTGTAAGTTGGGGGAACACTGAAGCTTTCTTT. Its translation is CASSVSWGNTEAFF.

V and J are TRBV15 and TRBJ2-1; D remains ambiguous. Germline CDR1 and CDR2: LNHNV and YYDKDF (reference sequence). This CDR3 has 15 amino acids. Trimming stripped 3 bases from V and 4 bases from J, with 13 bases between. The CDR3 reads CATSRASRVYNEQFF. CDR3 in DNA: TGTGCCACCAGCAGGGCAAGTAGGGTTTACAATGAGCAGTTCTTC.

The chain links TRBV2 to TRBJ1-4; TRBD1 matches 8 bases. The J segment lost 8 bases and the V segment lost 7 bases, leaving 9 bases of the junction unmatched. The CDR3 contains 14 residues. CDR1 is SNHLY, CDR2 FYNNEI, per germline. For the CDR3, the DNA is TGTGCCAGCAATGACAGGGGTTCGTCAGAAAAACTGTTTTTT. Protein: CASNDRGSSEKLFF.

The rearrangement uses TRBV7-2 and TRBJ2-2; D remains unclear. Trimming cost V 2 bases and J 6 bases, with 10 bases left between them. Germline V gene lookup returns CDR1 SGHTA and CDR2 FQGNSA. CDR3 size: 14 residues. The CDR3 coding sequence is TGTGCCAGCAGCTTAAAGGCCCGCCCCGGGGAGCTGTTTTTT. It is translated as CASSLKARPGELFF.

Here the CDR3 DNA reads TGTGCCAGCAGTTCAACCTCAACTAGGTCGCGCGGCAATGAGCAGTTCTTC. Amino acid sequence: CASSSTSTRSRGNEQFF. The chain has TRBV28 and TRBJ2-1; D perhaps matches TRBD2 (5 bases). Per germline, CDR1 MDHEN and CDR2 SYDVKM. The CDR3 is 17 residues long. Deletions cut 4 bases from V and 6 bases from J, with 22 bases between.

The genes are TRBV28 and TRBJ2-2; D remains unclear. CDR1 MDHEN and CDR2 SYDVKM come from the germline V gene. V was trimmed by 4 bases and J by 3 bases, leaving 9 bases between them. This CDR3 spans 14 amino acids. As DNA, the CDR3 is TGTGCCAGCAGTTCACAACGATACACCGGGGAGCTGTTTTTT. It yields the protein CASSSQRYTGELFF.

The gene calls are TRBV5-1 and TRBJ1-4; possible D gene TRBD1, 5 bases. Trimming removed 4 bases at V and 7 bases at J, with 11 bases between. The CDR3 sequence is 13 residues long. Per the germline V gene, CDR1 is SGHRS and CDR2 is YFSETQ. The CDR3 DNA sequence: TGCGCCAGCAGCCTCGGGACTTTTGAAAAACTGTTTTTT. It encodes CASSLGTFEKLFF.

CDR3 loop: CASSPLREGPEQYF. As DNA, the CDR3 is TGTGCCAGCTCACCGTTACGGGAGGGCCCCGAGCAGTACTTC. The V call is TRBV18, the J call TRBJ2-7; 8 bases line up with TRBD2. J was trimmed by 6 bases and V by 3 bases; bases with no gene match: 7. The CDR3 contains 14 residues. Germline V gene lookup returns CDR1 KGHSH and CDR2 LQKENI.

This chain uses TRBV7-8 with TRBJ2-5; D is unresolved. CDR1 and CDR2 from the germline V gene are SGHVS and FQNEAQ. There are 14 residues in the CDR3. Trimming stripped 2 bases from V and 5 bases from J, with 12 bases between. The CDR3 DNA reads as TGTGCCAGCAGCTTACAGTCCCATTTGGAGACCCAGTACTTC. The encoded protein is CASSLQSHLETQYF. The variable domain in full, with the rest retrieved from reference TRBV7-8 and TRBJ2-5, is GAGVSQSPRYKVAKRGQDVALRCDPISGHVSLFWYQQALGQGPEFLTYFQNEAQLDKSGLPSDRFFAERPEGSVSTLKIQRTQQEDSAVYLCASSLQSHLETQYFGPGTRLLVL.

This chain connects TRBV10-1 to TRBJ1-3; 8 bases line up with TRBD1. CDR3 size: 17 residues. Germline V gene sequence: CDR1 WNHNN, CDR2 SYGVQD (reference sequence). Germline trimming cut 4 bases from V and 0 bases from J; bases unmatched to any gene: 8. The CDR3 nucleotides are TGCGCCAGCAGTGGTGGACAGGGACTAATCTCTGGAAACACCATATATTTT. Protein product: CASSGGQGLISGNTIYF.

The chain employs TRBV5-1 and TRBJ2-3; TRBD1 agrees at 7 bases. The V segment lost 4 bases and the J segment 0 bases; nucleotides outside the gene matches: 8. Per the germline V gene, CDR1 is SGHRS and CDR2 is YFSETQ. The CDR3 loop spans 16 amino acids. CDR3 DNA sequence: TGCGCCAGCAGCCCTGGGACAGCTGAGAGCACAGATACGCAGTATTTT. It translates to CASSPGTAESTDTQYF.

The V and J genes are TRBV5-1 and TRBJ1-1; D gene ambiguous. Trimming pared 4 bases from V and 0 bases from J, leaving 16 bases between. The germline V gene encodes CDR1 SGHRS and CDR2 YFSETQ. CDR3 length equals 16 residues. The CDR3: CASSPNSGSMNTEAFF. DNA of the CDR3: TGCGCCAGCAGCCCCAACTCTGGGTCCATGAACACTGAAGCTTTCTTT.

V gene TRBV7-9 combines with J gene TRBJ2-2, with D perhaps matching TRBD1 (5 bases). The CDR3 is 14 amino acids. Per the germline V gene, CDR1 is SEHNR and CDR2 is FQNEAQ (reference sequence). The V and J ends lost 6 bases and 7 bases respectively, with 15 bases between them. Here the CDR3 DNA reads TGTGCCAGCAGACAGAGCAGGGTCAGCGGGGAGCTGTTTTTT. It is translated as CASRQSRVSGELFF.

The rearrangement links TRBV6-1 to TRBJ2-7; 7 bases align to TRBD1. J lost 5 bases, V lost 0 bases, and 7 bases had no gene match. Germline V gives CDR1 MNHNS, CDR2 SASEGT. This CDR3 is built from 15 residues. DNA of the CDR3: TGTGCCAGCAGTGAAGCGGGACAGTTCGGAAACGAGCAGTACTTC. This gives the protein CASSEAGQFGNEQYF.

This rearrangement joins TRBV18 to TRBJ2-1, with a weak D call TRBD2 (5 bases). The CDR3 consists of 14 residues. Trimming removed 3 bases from V and 4 bases from J, with 10 bases in between. CDR1 is KGHSH and CDR2 is LQKENI in the germline V gene. This CDR3 is CASSPSGAYNEQFF. Here the CDR3 DNA reads TGTGCCAGCTCACCGAGCGGAGCTTACAATGAGCAGTTCTTC.

This chain joins TRBV5-6 and TRBJ1-1, with D hard to call. Looked up from germline, CDR1 is SGHDT and CDR2 is YYEEEE. CDR3 length equals 15 residues. V lost 1 base, J lost 4 bases, and 14 bases lay in between. The CDR3 loop reads CASSLQTLISTEAFF. The DNA for the CDR3 is TGTGCCAGCAGCTTGCAAACACTAATCTCCACTGAAGCTTTCTTT.

The chain joins TRBV6-6 to TRBJ2-5, with TRBD1 matching over 9 bases. CDR3 length equals 14 residues. CDR1 and CDR2 (germline): MNHNY, SVGAGI (reference sequence). V was pared by 6 bases and J by 5 bases, with 7 bases of the junction left unmatched. This chain's CDR3 is CASSKDRGGETQYF. Written as DNA, the CDR3 is TGTGCCAGCAGCAAGGACAGGGGTGGGGAGACCCAGTACTTC.

The gene calls are TRBV5-4 and TRBJ2-2; 7 bases agree with TRBD1. The CDR3 consists of 16 residues. Germline V gene sequence: CDR1 SGHNT, CDR2 YYREEE (reference sequence). V lost 0 bases, J lost 4 bases, and 6 bases stayed unmatched. The CDR3 bases are TGTGCCAGCAGCTTGGATTCGGGGACAGTCACCGGGGAGCTGTTTTTT. It yields the protein CASSLDSGTVTGELFF.

With respect to this clone: Other DNA sequences of this sample code for an identical CDR3. J is TRBJ2-3 and V is TRBV29-1; perhaps TRBD1 as D (5 bases). CDR3 length: 12 residues. Germline assignment: CDR1 SQVTM and CDR2 ANQGSEA. Trimming pared 3 bases from V and 3 bases from J, leaving 7 bases between. The CDR3 region is CSVDPGTDTQYF. The CDR3 nucleotides are TGCAGCGTTGATCCAGGGACAGATACGCAGTATTTT.

The rearrangement joins TRBV5-4 to TRBJ2-1, with TRBD1 matching 7 bases. CDR3 length: 15 amino acids. Germline V gives CDR1 SGHNT, CDR2 YYREEE (reference sequence). Trimming took 0 bases from V and 9 from J; bases not matched to a gene: 9. CDR3 sequence reads: CASSLEGAPGSEQFF. DNA for the CDR3: TGTGCCAGCAGCTTGGAGGGGGCCCCGGGGAGTGAGCAGTTCTTC.